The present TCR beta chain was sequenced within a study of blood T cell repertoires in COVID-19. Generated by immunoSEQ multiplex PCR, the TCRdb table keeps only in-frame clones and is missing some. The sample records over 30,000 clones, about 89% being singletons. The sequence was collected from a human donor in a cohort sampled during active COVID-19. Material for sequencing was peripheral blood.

Written as DNA, the CDR3 is TGTGCCTGGTCACAGGGTAGGGGGACTGAAGCTTTCTTT. This sequence encodes CAWSQGRGTEAFF. This chain links TRBV30 with TRBJ1-1; D possibly corresponds to TRBD1 (6 bases). The germline V gene has CDR1 GTSNPN and CDR2 SVGIG (reference sequence). The CDR3 runs to 13 residues. V dropped 5 bases and J dropped 5 bases, with 15 bases sitting between them.